What follows is one TCR beta chain and its context. Its antigen is unknown. The sample belongs to a study of T cells in tuberculosis. Study-level background: In South Africa, adults with active tuberculosis were compared with IGRA-negative and latently infected IGRA-positive adolescents. Study-wide points: Active tuberculosis TCR-alpha repertoires lay closer to GMM-specific TCRs than IGRA-negative controls, suggesting clonal expansion. Using the GMM-specific repertoire gave around 88% accuracy versus roughly 68% with motifs.

Sequencing used immunoSEQ multiplex PCR; TCRdb keeps in-frame clones, though not all of them. This table has about 34,000 clones, approximately 89% appearing once. V lost 3 bases and J lost 5, with 11 bases in between. The germline gives CDR1 SGHNT, CDR2 YYREEE (reference sequence). The CDR3 extends over 13 amino acids. Time point given: new active TB diagnosis, blood taken before or within 7 days of starting treatment. The chain employs TRBV5-4 and TRBJ1-1; D call uncertain. This TCR was recovered from an adult with tuberculosis. Sequenced here: PBMCs, sampled at tuberculosis diagnosis. CDR3 sequence: CASSSTSLTEAFF. The CDR3 bases are TGTGCCAGCAGCTCAACATCTTTAACTGAAGCTTTCTTT.